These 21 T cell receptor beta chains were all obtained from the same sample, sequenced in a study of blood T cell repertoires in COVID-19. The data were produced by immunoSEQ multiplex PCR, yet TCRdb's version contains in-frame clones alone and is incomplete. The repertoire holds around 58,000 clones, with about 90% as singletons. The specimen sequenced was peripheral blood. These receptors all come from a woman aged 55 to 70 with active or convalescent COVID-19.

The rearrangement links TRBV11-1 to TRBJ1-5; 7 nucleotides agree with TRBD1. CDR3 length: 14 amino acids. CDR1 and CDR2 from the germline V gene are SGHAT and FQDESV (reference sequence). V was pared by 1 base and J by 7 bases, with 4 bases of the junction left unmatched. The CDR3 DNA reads TGTGCCAGCAGCTTAGGACAGGGAGGCCAGCCCCAGCATTTT. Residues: CASSLGQGGQPQHF.

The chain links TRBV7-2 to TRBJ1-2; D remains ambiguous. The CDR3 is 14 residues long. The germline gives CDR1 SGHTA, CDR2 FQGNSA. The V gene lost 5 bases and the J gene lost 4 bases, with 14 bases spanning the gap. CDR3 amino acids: CASSKMREGYGYTF. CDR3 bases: TGTGCCAGCAGCAAAATGAGGGAGGGCTATGGCTACACCTTC. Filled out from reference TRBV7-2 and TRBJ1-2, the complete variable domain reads GAGVSQSPSNKVTEKGKDVELRCDPISGHTALYWYRQSLGQGLEFLIYFQGNSAPDKSGLPSDRFSAERTGGSVSTLTIQRTQQEDSAVYLCASSKMREGYGYTFGSGTRLTVV.

This CDR3 is CASSLGTEADTQYF. The CDR3, as DNA: TGCGCCAGCAGCTTGGGGACAGAAGCAGATACGCAGTATTTT. The gene calls are TRBV5-1 and TRBJ2-3; perhaps TRBD1 as D (6 bases). Trimming took 0 bases from V and 4 from J, leaving 9 bases between them. Germline loops: CDR1 SGHRS, CDR2 YFSETQ. This CDR3 contains 14 residues.

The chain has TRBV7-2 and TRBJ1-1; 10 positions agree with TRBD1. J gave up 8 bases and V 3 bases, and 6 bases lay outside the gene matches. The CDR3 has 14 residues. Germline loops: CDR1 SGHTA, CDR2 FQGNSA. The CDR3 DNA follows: TGTGCCAGCAGCTTTCTCCGGGACAGGGGCGAAGCTTTCTTT. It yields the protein CASSFLRDRGEAFF.

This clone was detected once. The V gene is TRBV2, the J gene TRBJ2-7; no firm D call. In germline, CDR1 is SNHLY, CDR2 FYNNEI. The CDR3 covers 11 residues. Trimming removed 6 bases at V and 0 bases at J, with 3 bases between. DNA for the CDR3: TGTGCCAGCAGCCTCTCCTACGAGCAGTACTTC. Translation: CASSLSYEQYF. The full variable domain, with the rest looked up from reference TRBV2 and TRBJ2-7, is EPEVTQTPSHQVTQMGQEVILRCVPISNHLYFYWYRQILGQKVEFLVSFYNNEISEKSEIFDDQFSVERPDGSNFTLKIRSTKLEDSAMYFCASSLSYEQYFGPGTRLTVT.

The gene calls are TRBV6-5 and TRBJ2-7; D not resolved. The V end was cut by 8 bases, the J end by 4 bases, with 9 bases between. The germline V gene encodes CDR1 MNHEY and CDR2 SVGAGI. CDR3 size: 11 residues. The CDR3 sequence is CASDTLYEQYF. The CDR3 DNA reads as TGTGCCAGCGACACTCTTTACGAGCAGTACTTC.

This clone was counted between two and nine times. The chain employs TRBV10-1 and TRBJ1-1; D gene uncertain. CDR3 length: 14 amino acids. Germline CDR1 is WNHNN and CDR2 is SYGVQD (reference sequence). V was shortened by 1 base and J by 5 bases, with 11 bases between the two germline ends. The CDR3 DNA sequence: TGCGCCAGCAGTGAGTATAGTTCGGGGACTGAAGCTTTCTTT. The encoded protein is CASSEYSSGTEAFF.

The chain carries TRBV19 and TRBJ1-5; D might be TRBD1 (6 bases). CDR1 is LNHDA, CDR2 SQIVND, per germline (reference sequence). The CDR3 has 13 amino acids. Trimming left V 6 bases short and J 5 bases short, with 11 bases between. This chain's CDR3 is CASRRQAHQPQHF. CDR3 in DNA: TGTGCCAGTAGACGACAGGCCCATCAGCCCCAGCATTTT. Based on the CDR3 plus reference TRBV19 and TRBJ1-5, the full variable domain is DGGITQSPKYLFRKEGQNVTLSCEQNLNHDAMYWYRQDPGQGLRLIYYSQIVNDFQKGDIAEGYSVSREKKESFPLTVTSAQKNPTAFYLCASRRQAHQPQHFGDGTRLSIL.

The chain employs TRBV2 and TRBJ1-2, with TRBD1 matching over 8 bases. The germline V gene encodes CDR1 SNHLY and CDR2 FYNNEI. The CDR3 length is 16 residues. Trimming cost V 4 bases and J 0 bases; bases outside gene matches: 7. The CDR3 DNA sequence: TGTGCCAGCAGTGCTCAGGGGGCCCAAGCTAACTATGGCTACACCTTC. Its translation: CASSAQGAQANYGYTF. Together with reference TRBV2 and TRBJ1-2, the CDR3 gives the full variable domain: EPEVTQTPSHQVTQMGQEVILRCVPISNHLYFYWYRQILGQKVEFLVSFYNNEISEKSEIFDDQFSVERPDGSNFTLKIRSTKLEDSAMYFCASSAQGAQANYGYTFGSGTRLTVV.

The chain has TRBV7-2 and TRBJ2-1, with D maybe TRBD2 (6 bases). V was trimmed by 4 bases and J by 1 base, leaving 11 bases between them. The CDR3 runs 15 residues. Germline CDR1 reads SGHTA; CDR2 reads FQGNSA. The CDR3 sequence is CASSSGRGSYNEQFF. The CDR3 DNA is TGTGCCAGCAGCTCCGGGAGAGGATCCTACAATGAGCAGTTCTTC.

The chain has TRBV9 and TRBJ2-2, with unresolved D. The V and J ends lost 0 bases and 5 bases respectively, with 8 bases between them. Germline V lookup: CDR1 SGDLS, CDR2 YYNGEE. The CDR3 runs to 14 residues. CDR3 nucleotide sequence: TGTGCCAGCAGCGTAGTGGCCCGAACCGGGGAGCTGTTTTTT. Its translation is CASSVVARTGELFF.

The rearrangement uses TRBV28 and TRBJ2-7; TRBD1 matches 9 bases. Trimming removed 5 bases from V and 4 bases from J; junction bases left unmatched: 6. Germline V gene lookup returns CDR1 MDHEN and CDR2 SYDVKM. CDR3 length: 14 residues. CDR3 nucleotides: TGTGCCAGCAGTCAGACAGGGGGAAGGTACGAGCAGTACTTC. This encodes CASSQTGGRYEQYF.

The CDR3 bases are TGTGCCAGCAGCCCGGTGGGGGGGAAGCATGGCTACACCTTC. Its translation is CASSPVGGKHGYTF. The chain joins TRBV7-8 to TRBJ1-2; the D gene is possibly TRBD1 (5 bases). The length of the CDR3 is 14 residues. Trimming removed 5 bases from V and 6 bases from J, with 16 bases in between. The germline V gene has CDR1 SGHVS and CDR2 FQNEAQ.

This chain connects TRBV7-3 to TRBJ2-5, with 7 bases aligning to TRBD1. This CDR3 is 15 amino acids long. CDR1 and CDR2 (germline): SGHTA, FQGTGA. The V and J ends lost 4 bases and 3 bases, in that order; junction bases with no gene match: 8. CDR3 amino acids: CASSYNRGGKETQYF. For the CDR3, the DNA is TGTGCCAGCAGCTATAACAGGGGTGGGAAAGAGACCCAGTACTTC. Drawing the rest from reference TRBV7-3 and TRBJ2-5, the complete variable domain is GAGVSQTPSNKVTEKGKYVELRCDPISGHTALYWYRQSLGQGPEFLIYFQGTGAADDSGLPNDRFFAVRPEGSVSTLKIQRTERGDSAVYLCASSYNRGGKETQYFGPGTRLLVL.

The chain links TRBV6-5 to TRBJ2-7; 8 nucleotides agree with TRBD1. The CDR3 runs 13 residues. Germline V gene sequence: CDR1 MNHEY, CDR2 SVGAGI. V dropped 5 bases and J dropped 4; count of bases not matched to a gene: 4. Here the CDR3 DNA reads TGTGCCAGCAGTAAGGGACAGGATTACGAGCAGTACTTC. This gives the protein CASSKGQDYEQYF.

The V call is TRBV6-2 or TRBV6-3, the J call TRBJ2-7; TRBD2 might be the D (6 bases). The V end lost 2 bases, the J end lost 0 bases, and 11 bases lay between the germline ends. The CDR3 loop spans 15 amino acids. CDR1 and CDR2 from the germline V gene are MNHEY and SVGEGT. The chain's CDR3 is CASSYIGTASYEQYF. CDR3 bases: TGTGCCAGCAGTTACATAGGGACTGCCTCCTACGAGCAGTACTTC.

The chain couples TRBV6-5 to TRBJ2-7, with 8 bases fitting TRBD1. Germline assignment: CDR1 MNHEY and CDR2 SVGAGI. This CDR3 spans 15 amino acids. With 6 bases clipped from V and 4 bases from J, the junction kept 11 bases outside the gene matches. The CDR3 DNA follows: TGTGCCAGCAGACTTAATACAGGGGGTTTTTACGAGCAGTACTTC. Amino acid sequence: CASRLNTGGFYEQYF.

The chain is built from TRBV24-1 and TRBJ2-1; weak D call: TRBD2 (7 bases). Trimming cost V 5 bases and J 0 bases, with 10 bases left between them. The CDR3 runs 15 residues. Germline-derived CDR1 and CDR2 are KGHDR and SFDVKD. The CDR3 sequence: CATSGEGDSYNEQFF. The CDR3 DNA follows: TGTGCCACCAGTGGGGAGGGGGACTCCTACAATGAGCAGTTCTTC.

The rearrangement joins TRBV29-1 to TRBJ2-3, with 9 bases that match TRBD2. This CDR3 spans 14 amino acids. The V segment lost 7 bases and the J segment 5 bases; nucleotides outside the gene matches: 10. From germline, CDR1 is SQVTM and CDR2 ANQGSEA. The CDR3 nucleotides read TGCAGCGCCCAAGGACGCGGGGGGGAAGATACGCAGTATTTT. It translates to CSAQGRGGEDTQYF.

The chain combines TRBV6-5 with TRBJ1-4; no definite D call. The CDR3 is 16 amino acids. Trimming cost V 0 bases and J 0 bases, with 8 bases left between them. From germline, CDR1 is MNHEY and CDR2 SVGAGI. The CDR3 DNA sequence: TGTGCCAGCAGTTACTCGAGGATTGCAACTAATGAAAAACTGTTTTTT. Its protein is CASSYSRIATNEKLFF.

As DNA, the CDR3 is TGTGCCACCAGTGCGGCGGGAGGGCCCACAGATACGCAGTATTTT. This sequence encodes CATSAAGGPTDTQYF. V usage is TRBV24-1 and J usage is TRBJ2-3, with 9 bases matching TRBD2. The CDR3 totals 15 residues. With V trimmed by 5 bases and J by 2 bases, 4 bases remained unmatched. Germline V gene sequence: CDR1 KGHDR, CDR2 SFDVKD.